The clone carrying this T cell receptor (beta chain) was counted between two and nine times. Its antigen is currently unknown. The CDR3 consists of 12 residues. Germline-derived CDR1 and CDR2 are SEHNR and FQNEAQ (reference sequence). V lost 3 bases to trimming and J lost 15 bases, with 15 bases between them. The data originate from a study of T cell repertoires in cytomegalovirus infection. About the research overall: Public signatures in TCR beta pointed to CMV infection and matching HLA type. The study's findings and limits: The cumulative frequency of public TCR beta families distinguished individuals who carried CMV together with the relevant HLA. Dominating the ex vivo response were HLA-C-restricted CMV-specific TCR beta clonotypes.

TCRdb fed the reads into MiXCR, producing one record per CDR3 protein. The sample shows roughly 500,000 distinct CDR3 sequences, approximately 15% of them seen only once. The receptor's source is a human donor in good health (CMV status not recorded). Some clones in this sample may be carry-over from other donors' samples. V usage is TRBV7-9 and J usage is TRBJ2-1, with D possibly TRBD2 on 6 matching bases. Sequenced material: CD8+ T cells from PBMCs. The CDR3 bases are TGTGCCAGCAGCTTGGACCTCCGGGGGTCGTTCTTC. Amino acids: CASSLDLRGSFF.